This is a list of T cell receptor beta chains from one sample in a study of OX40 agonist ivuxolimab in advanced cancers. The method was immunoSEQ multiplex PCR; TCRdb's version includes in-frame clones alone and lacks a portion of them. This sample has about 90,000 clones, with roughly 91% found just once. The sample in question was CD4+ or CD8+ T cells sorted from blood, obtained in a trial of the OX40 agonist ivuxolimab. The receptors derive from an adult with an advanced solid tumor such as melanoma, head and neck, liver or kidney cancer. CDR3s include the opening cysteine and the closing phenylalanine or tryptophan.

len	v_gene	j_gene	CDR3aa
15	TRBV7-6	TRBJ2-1	CASSTTSGAYNEQFF
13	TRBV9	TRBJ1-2	CASSVEGAFGYTF
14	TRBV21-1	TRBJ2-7	CAGWLRSLSEEQYF
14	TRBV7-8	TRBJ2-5	CASSLSLAQETQYF
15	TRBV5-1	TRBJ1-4	CASSLGGSGNEKLFF
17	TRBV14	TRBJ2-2	CASSPFWGQGLPGELFF
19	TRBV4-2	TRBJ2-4	CASSHGGFSGSGDKNIQYF
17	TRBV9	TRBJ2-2	CASSVESGTANTGELFF
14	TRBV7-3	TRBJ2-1	CASSPPGVNNEQFF
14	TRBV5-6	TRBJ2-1	CASTGLADYNEQFF
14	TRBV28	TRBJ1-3	CASSPAGTGNTIYF
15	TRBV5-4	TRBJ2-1	CASSRDRGGYNEQFF
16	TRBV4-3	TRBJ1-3	CASSQDGRNSGNTIYF
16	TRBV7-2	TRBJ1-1	CASSLATASANTEAFF
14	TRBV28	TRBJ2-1	CASSFARAYNEQFF
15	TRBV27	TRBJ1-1	CASSPRDRVNTEAFF
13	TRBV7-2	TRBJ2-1	CASSSTVYNEQFF
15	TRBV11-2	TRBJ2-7	CASSLTSGGGYEQYF
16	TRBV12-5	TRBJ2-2	CASGLVQGIRTGELFF
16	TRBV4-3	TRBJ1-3	CASSQETGRLGNTIYF
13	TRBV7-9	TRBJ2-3	CASSLGSTDTQYF
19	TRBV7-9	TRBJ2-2	CASSLLAGGPRGSTGELFF
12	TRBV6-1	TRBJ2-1	CASSVRDNEQFF
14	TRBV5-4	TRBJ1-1	CASSLAPGTTEAFF
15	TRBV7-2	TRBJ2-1	CASSLGQGIYNEQFF
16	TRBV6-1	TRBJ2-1	CASSAPGLASRYEQFF
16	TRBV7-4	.	CASSLGRGRNSYEQYF
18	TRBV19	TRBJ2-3	CASTPGWSSGTSTDTQYF
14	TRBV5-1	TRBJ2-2	CASSLIGGAGELFF
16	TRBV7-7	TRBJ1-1	CASSLILGSPQKRAFF
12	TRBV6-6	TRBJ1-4	CAAGDTNEKLFF
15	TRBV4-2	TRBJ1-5	CASSQDRGDNRPQHF
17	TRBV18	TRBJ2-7	CASSPPSSGLSSYEQYF
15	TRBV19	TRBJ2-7	CASSSKRGGSYEQYF
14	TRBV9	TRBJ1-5	CASSIVRSNQPQHF
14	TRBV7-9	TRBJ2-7	CASSLTGLVAEQYF
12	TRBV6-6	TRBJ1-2	CASSTSGGGYTF
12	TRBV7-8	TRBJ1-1	CASSLDTVGAFF
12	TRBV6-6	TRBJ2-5	CASSWIQETQYF
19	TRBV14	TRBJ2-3	CASSQSPRGLAGGPATQYF
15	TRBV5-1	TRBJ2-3	CASSRGAGGEDTQYF
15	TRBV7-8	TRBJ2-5	CASSSWGGPQETQYF
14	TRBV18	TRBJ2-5	CASSPTGAQETQYF
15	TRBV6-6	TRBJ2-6	CASSRREAGANVLTF
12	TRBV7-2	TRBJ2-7	CASTPGVGEQYF